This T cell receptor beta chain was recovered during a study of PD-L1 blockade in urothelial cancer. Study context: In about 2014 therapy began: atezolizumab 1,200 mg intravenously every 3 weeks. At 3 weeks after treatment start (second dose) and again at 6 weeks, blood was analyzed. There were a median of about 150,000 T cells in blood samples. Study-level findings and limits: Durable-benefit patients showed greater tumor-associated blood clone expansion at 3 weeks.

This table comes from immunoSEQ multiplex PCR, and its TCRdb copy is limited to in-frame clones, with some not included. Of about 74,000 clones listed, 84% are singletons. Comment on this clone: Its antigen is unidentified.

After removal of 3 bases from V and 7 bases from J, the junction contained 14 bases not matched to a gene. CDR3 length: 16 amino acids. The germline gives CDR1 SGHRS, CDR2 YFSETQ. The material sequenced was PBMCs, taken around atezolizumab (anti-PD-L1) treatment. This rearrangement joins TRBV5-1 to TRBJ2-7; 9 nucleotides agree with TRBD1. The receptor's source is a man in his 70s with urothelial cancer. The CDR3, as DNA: TGCGCCAGCAGCTACACTCCGGGACAGGGAGCGGAAGAGCAGTACTTC. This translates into CASSYTPGQGAEEQYF.